The 15 T cell receptor beta chains below all came from one sample that was sequenced in a study of PD-L1 blockade in urothelial cancer. Assay used: immunoSEQ multiplex PCR; TCRdb lists only in-frame clones, some missing. The sample holds tens of thousands of clones; around 85% are singletons and the top ten take around 1.9%. As for time point: peripheral blood 6 weeks after treatment start. Sequences were derived from PBMCs, sampled around atezolizumab (anti-PD-L1) treatment. All receptors come from a man aged 50-59 years with urothelial cancer.

This clone appeared a few times. The V gene is TRBV7-3, the J gene TRBJ2-1; D is possibly TRBD2 (6 bases). The ends were cut back, 3 bases at V and 7 bases at J, with 10 bases in the middle. Per the germline V gene, CDR1 is SGHTA and CDR2 is FQGTGA. This CDR3 contains 13 residues. The CDR3 reads CASSFGTGNEQFF. For the CDR3, the DNA is TGTGCCAGCAGCTTCGGGACTGGTAATGAGCAGTTCTTC.

This clone was recorded only once. V gene TRBV6-5 combines with J gene TRBJ1-2; D ambiguous. V lost 6 bases, J lost 0 bases, and 8 bases lay in between. The CDR3 covers 13 residues. The V gene's germline CDR1 is MNHEY and CDR2 SVGAGI. CDR3: CASRKTTNYGYTF. The CDR3 DNA follows: TGTGCCAGCAGAAAAACAACTAACTATGGCTACACCTTC.

This clone has just a few counts. J is TRBJ1-3 and V is TRBV23-1, with 9 nucleotides matching TRBD1. Being an ORF, TRBV23-1 has a function that is uncertain. Trimming at V came to 0 bases and at J to 0 bases, leaving 3 bases not matched to a gene. The CDR3 covers 17 residues. The CDR3 region is CASSQSGDRASGNTIYF. DNA of the CDR3: TGCGCCAGCAGTCAATCGGGGGACAGGGCCTCTGGAAACACCATATATTTT.

The chain joins TRBV7-2 to TRBJ2-7, with TRBD1 matching 9 bases. CDR3 size: 16 residues. V lost 5 bases and J lost 6; bases outside the gene matches: 14. Germline CDR1 SGHTA, CDR2 FQGNSA. CDR3 loop: CASSPLGTGISFEQYF. The CDR3, as DNA: TGTGCCAGCAGCCCGCTCGGGACAGGGATATCGTTCGAGCAGTACTTC.

The gene calls are TRBV30 and TRBJ2-3; possible D gene TRBD2, 6 bases. V was shortened by 1 base and J by 9 bases, with 11 bases between the two germline ends. CDR3 length: 12 amino acids. The germline CDR1 and CDR2 sequences are GTSNPN and SVGIG (reference sequence). The chain's CDR3 is CAWSGRGGTQYF. For the CDR3, the DNA is TGTGCCTGGAGTGGGCGGGGCGGCACGCAGTATTTT.

The chain links TRBV7-2 to TRBJ2-5, with no clear D. Trimming removed 4 bases at V and 10 bases at J, with 13 bases between. Germline V lookup: CDR1 SGHTA, CDR2 FQGNSA. The CDR3 has 12 residues. CDR3 amino acids: CASSSLTRHQYF. The CDR3 nucleotides read TGTGCCAGCAGCTCCTTAACTCGACACCAGTACTTC.

Points on this clone: This same CDR3 is encoded by further DNA sequences in the sample. The rearrangement joins TRBV27 to TRBJ2-7; D unresolved. V was cut by 0 bases and J by 2 bases, with 5 bases left in between. CDR3 length: 13 residues. Germline-derived CDR1 and CDR2 are MNHEY and SMNVEV (reference sequence). CDR3 DNA: TGTGCCAGCAGTTTATCGAGAACCTACGAGCAGTACTTC. Encoded protein: CASSLSRTYEQYF.

The CDR3 loop reads CASSLVGGVNTGELFF. CDR3 in DNA: TGCGCCAGCAGCTTGGTAGGCGGGGTAAACACCGGGGAGCTGTTTTTT. The chain carries TRBV5-1 and TRBJ2-2; D perhaps matches TRBD2 (6 bases). Germline V gene sequence: CDR1 SGHRS, CDR2 YFSETQ. The CDR3 contains 16 residues. V lost 0 bases and J lost 2, with 11 bases in between.

This chain joins TRBV6-5 and TRBJ1-2; 11 bases fit TRBD1. The CDR3 has 14 residues. V lost 6 bases, J lost 5 bases, and 5 bases stayed unmatched. Germline CDR1 reads MNHEY; CDR2 reads SVGAGI. DNA for the CDR3: TGTGCCAGCAGCGGACAGGGGGCGGATTATGGCTACACCTTC. Translated, it gives CASSGQGADYGYTF.

This chain uses TRBV19 with TRBJ2-7, with 10 positions matching TRBD2. The V and J ends lost 6 bases and 0 bases, in that order; junction bases with no gene match: 11. The germline V gene has CDR1 LNHDA and CDR2 SQIVND (reference sequence). The length of the CDR3 is 17 residues. As DNA, the CDR3 is TGTGCCAGTAGCCTAACTAGCGGGAAAGCGGCCTCCTACGAGCAGTACTTC. Residues: CASSLTSGKAASYEQYF.

The chain is built from TRBV25-1 and TRBJ2-3; 7 positions agree with TRBD1. The CDR3 spans 14 residues. Per germline, CDR1 MGHDK and CDR2 SYGVNS. For the CDR3, the DNA is TGTGCATCCGCCGGGACAGTCAATTCAGATACGCAGTATTTT. Translated: CASAGTVNSDTQYF.

V is TRBV7-2 and J is TRBJ2-2; D not certain. Trimming pared 6 bases from V and 6 bases from J, leaving 11 bases between. Germline-derived CDR1 and CDR2 are SGHTA and FQGNSA. The CDR3 has 13 residues. CDR3 coding DNA: TGTGCCAGCAGTGCACGGGTGGCCGGGGAGCTGTTTTTT. Its translation: CASSARVAGELFF.

The chain uses TRBV9 and TRBJ1-2; 9 bases agree with TRBD1. J lost 5 bases, V lost 0 bases, and 5 bases had no gene match. CDR1 is SGDLS, CDR2 YYNGEE, per germline. The CDR3 is 15 residues long. CDR3 sequence (DNA): TGTGCCAGCAGCGTAGTTGGGACAGGGCTTTATGGCTACACCTTC. This gives the protein CASSVVGTGLYGYTF.

CDR3 sequence reads: CASSLDRGGTDTQYF. CDR3 coding DNA: TGCGCCAGCAGCTTGGACAGGGGAGGAACAGATACGCAGTATTTT. The chain has TRBV5-1 and TRBJ2-3; tentative D call: TRBD1 (7 bases). The CDR3 is 15 amino acids. Germline V CDR1 and CDR2: SGHRS, YFSETQ. Trimming cost V 0 bases and J 3 bases, with 11 bases left between them.

The chain is built from TRBV19 and TRBJ2-7, with a possible D match to TRBD1 (6 bases). The CDR3 has 15 amino acids. V dropped 8 bases and J dropped 0 bases, with 17 bases sitting between them. The germline V gene has CDR1 LNHDA and CDR2 SQIVND (reference sequence). Here the CDR3 reads CASSTGLRGSYEQYF. The CDR3 nucleotides are TGTGCCAGTTCCACAGGGTTAAGGGGCTCCTACGAGCAGTACTTC. Full variable domain (missing parts from reference TRBV19 and TRBJ2-7): DGGITQSPKYLFRKEGQNVTLSCEQNLNHDAMYWYRQDPGQGLRLIYYSQIVNDFQKGDIAEGYSVSREKKESFPLTVTSAQKNPTAFYLCASSTGLRGSYEQYFGPGTRLTVT.